This T cell receptor (beta chain) was recorded in a study of CD4 T cell repertoires in COVID-19. Points from the study as a whole: Suggested intraclonal diversification: top SARS-CoV-2-reactive clonotypes appeared in two or three memory subsets.

CDR1 is SGDLS, CDR2 YYNGEE, per germline. V was cut by 0 bases and J by 4 bases, with 17 bases left in between. This CDR3 is 17 amino acids long. Sequencing was done directly on freshly isolated, uncultured memory T cells. TCRdb's copy holds only in-frame clones and misses some; the assay was immunoSEQ multiplex PCR. The repertoire has 20,000 or so clones, 93% of them found once; the top ten carry about 0.7%. Comments on this clone: Its antigen is currently unknown.

The clonotype comes from a human donor who had COVID-19. V gene TRBV9 combines with J gene TRBJ2-1; a possible D gene is TRBD2 (6 bases). Sequencing was performed on circulating follicular helper CD4+ T cells (cTfh) from blood, taken before the COVID-19 pandemic. DNA for the CDR3: TGTGCCAGCAGCGTAGGATTTGGGGAGGTCGGTTACAATGAGCAGTTCTTC. It translates to CASSVGFGEVGYNEQFF.